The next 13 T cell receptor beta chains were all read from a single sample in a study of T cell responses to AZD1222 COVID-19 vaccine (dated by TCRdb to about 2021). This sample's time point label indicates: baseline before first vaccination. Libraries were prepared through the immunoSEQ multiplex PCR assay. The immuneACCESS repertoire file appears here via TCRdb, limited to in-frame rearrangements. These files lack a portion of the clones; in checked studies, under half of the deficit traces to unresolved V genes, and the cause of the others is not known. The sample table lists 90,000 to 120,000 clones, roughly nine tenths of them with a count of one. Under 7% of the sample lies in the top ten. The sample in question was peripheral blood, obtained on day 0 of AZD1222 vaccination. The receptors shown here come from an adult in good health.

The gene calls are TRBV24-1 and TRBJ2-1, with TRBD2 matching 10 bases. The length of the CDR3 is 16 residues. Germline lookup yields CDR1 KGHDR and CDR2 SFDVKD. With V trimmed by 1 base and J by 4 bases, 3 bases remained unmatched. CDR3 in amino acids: CATSDLSGRGYNEQFF. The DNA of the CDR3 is TGTGCCACCAGTGATTTAAGCGGGAGGGGTTACAATGAGCAGTTCTTC.

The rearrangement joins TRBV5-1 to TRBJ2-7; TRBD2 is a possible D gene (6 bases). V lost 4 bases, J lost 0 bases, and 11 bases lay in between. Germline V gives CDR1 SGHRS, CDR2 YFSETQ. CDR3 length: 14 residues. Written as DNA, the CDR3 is TGCGCCAGCAGCCCTGGGGGGAGCTCCTACGAGCAGTACTTC. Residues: CASSPGGSSYEQYF.

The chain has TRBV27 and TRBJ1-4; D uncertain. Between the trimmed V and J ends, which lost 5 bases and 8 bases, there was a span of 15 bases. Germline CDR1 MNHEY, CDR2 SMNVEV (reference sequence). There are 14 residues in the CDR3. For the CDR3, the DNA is TGTGCCAGCAGTGCTCGGCCAGGAGGGGAAAAACTGTTTTTT. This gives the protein CASSARPGGEKLFF.

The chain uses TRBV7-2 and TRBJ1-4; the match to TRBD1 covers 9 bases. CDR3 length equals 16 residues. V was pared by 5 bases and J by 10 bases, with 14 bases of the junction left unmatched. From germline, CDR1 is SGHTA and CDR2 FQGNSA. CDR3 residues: CASSARGQGDGLKLFF. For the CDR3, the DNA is TGTGCCAGCAGCGCTCGGGGACAGGGAGACGGCTTAAAACTGTTTTTT.

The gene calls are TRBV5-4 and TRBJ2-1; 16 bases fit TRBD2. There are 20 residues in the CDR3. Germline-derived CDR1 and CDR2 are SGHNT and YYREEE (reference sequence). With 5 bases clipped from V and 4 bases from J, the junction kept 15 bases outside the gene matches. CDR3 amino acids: CASSQKPGLAGGGKYNEQFF. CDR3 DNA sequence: TGTGCCAGCAGTCAAAAACCGGGACTAGCGGGAGGGGGTAAATACAATGAGCAGTTCTTC.

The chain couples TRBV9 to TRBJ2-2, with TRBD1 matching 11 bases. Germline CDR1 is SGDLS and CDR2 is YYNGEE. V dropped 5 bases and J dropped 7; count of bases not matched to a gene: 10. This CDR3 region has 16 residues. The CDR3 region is CASSPFGTGGYGELFF. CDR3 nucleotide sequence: TGTGCCAGCAGTCCGTTTGGGACAGGGGGATACGGGGAGCTGTTTTTT.

This CDR3 reads CASRHLDPGRTEAFF. CDR3 coding DNA: TGTGCCAGCAGACATTTGGACCCGGGGAGGACTGAAGCTTTCTTT. The chain links TRBV7-9 to TRBJ1-1, with D hard to call. The CDR3 is 15 amino acids. Germline V lookup: CDR1 SEHNR, CDR2 FQNEAQ (reference sequence). Trimming took off 6 bases at V and 5 bases at J, with 19 bases between the two ends.

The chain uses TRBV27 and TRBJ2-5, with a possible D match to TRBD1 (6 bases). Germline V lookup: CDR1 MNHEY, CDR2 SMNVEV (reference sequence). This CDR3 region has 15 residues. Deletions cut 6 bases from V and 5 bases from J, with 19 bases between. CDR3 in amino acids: CASSTPLQGLETQYF. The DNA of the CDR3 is TGTGCCAGCAGCACTCCCCTACAGGGTTTGGAGACCCAGTACTTC.

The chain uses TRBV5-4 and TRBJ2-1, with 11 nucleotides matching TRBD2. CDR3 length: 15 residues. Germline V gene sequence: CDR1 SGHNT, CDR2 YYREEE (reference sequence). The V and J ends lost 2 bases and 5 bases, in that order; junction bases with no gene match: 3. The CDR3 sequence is CASSFGTSGNNEQFF. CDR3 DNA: TGTGCCAGCAGCTTCGGGACTAGCGGCAACAATGAGCAGTTCTTC.

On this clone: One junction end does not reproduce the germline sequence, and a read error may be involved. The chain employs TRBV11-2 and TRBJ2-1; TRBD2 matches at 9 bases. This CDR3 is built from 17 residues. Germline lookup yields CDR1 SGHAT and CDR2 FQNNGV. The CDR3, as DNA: TGTGCCAGCAGGTTAGGGGGTCGGCGGGAGGGCCACAATGAGCAGTTCTTC. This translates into CASRLGGRREGHNEQFF.

The CDR3 is CASRQGGVGYTF. DNA of the CDR3: TGTGCCAGTCGACAGGGTGGTGTTGGCTACACCTTC. The chain is built from TRBV25-1 and TRBJ1-2; 7 bases map to TRBD1. There are 12 residues in the CDR3. J was trimmed by 7 bases and V by 9 bases; bases with no gene match: 8. Germline V lookup: CDR1 MGHDK, CDR2 SYGVNS.

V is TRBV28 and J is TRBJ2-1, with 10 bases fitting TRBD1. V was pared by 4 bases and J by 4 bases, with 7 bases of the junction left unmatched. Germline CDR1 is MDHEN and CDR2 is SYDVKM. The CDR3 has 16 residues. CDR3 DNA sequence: TGTGCCAGCAGTTCTCCCGGACAGGGGGGGTACAATGAGCAGTTCTTC. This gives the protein CASSSPGQGGYNEQFF.

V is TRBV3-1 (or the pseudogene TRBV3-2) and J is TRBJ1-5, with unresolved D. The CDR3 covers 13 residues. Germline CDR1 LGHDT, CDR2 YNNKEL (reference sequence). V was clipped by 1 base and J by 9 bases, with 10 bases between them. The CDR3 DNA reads TGTGCCAGCAGCCAAGGAGGAAAATCGCCCCAGCATTTT. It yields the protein CASSQGGKSPQHF.